The T cell receptor beta chain under discussion was sequenced for a study of shared clonotypes between healthy human individuals. Study-level background: Per donor, CD8 memory used one plate, CD8 naive used two, CD4 memory used three and CD4 naive used three. General study points: Limitation of the genetic and exposure-history diversity represented came from the few donors. Estimated richness was generally greater in naive than memory subsets.

Recent vaccinations or acute infections were absent in the healthy HIV-negative adult donors. With regard to this clone: Its cognate antigen is unknown.

TCRdb's table, derived via immunoSEQ multiplex PCR, lists solely in-frame clones and lacks some. The table has some 200,000 clones, about 69% seen once; the top ten hold roughly 10%. The V and J ends lost 1 base and 3 bases, in that order; junction bases with no gene match: 4. The germline CDR1 and CDR2 sequences are SGHNT and YYREEE (reference sequence). This CDR3 contains 15 residues. The chain combines TRBV5-4 with TRBJ2-1; 7 nucleotides align to TRBD2. The sequencing input was memory CD4+ T cells sorted from blood. Stated subset: CD45RA-negative fraction. This sequence was found in a man aged 30 to 45 in good health. The CDR3 DNA is TGTGCCAGCAGCTTGCGCGGGGGACGCTACAATGAGCAGTTCTTC. It specifies CASSLRGGRYNEQFF.